The present T cell receptor (beta chain) was sequenced within a study of cytotoxic CD8 clonotypes in ibrutinib-treated CLL. In the study overall: The sample average was 255,043 productive templates and 94,082 productive rearrangements.

With respect to this clone: Its antigen is currently unknown.

Around 2.2 micrograms of genomic DNA, which was extracted from cryopreserved PBMCs, served as the material used for the TCR beta libraries. Findings of the study overall: Clonality correlated strongly with circulating CD8+ T cells and exceeded age-matched healthy donors at baseline. Sustained-remission and progressing patients diverged in sampling times.

Repertoires were generated with immunoSEQ multiplex PCR, while TCRdb's copy carries only in-frame clones and drops some. The table lists a few hundred thousand clones, about 77% of them singletons. V lost 3 bases to trimming and J lost 6 bases, with 20 bases between them. The CDR3 contains 17 residues. The V gene's germline CDR1 is SNHLY and CDR2 FYNNEI. The sequences come from PBMCs, collected before ibrutinib treatment. This TCR derives from a human donor with chronic lymphocytic leukemia. V is TRBV2 and J is TRBJ2-2; a possible D gene is TRBD2 (6 bases). CDR3 sequence: CASSETPGVVRAGELFF. CDR3 nucleotide sequence: TGTGCCAGCAGTGAGACACCGGGAGTAGTACGAGCCGGGGAGCTGTTTTTT.